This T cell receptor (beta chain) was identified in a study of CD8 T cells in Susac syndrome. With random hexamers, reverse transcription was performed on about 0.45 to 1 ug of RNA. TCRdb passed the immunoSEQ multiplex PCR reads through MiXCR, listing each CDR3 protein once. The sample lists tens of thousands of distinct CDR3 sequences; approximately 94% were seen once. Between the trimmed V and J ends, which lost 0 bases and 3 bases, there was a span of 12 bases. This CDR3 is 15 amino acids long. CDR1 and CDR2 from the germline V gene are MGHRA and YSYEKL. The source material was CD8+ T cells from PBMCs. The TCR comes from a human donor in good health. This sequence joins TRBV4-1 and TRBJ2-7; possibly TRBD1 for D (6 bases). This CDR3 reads CASSQDQGRSYEQYF. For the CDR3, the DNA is TGCGCCAGCAGCCAAGATCAGGGGCGCAGCTACGAGCAGTACTTC.